The clone carrying this TCR beta chain was observed many times. This specimen comes from a study of type 1 regulatory T cells. Study-wide context: This in vitro CD4 product, T-allo10, is enriched for Tr1 cells and alloantigen-specific.

TCRdb independently ran MiXCR on the reads; one entry per CDR3 protein. The table has about 19,000 distinct CDR3 sequences, 9.5% to 13% seen once. The sequence came from a human donor in good health. What was sequenced was CD4+ T cells, either the whole sample or a sorted fraction (not recorded which).

This CDR3 is CASSLGPSYGYTF. The CDR3 DNA is TGTGCCAGCAGTTTGGGGCCATCCTATGGCTACACCTTC. The rearrangement uses TRBV12-3 or TRBV12-4 and TRBJ1-2; D may be TRBD1 (5 bases). The CDR3 has 13 amino acids. V lost 3 bases and J lost 4, with 9 bases in between.